Listed here are 17 T cell receptor beta chains from one sample, sequenced in a study of cytotoxic CD8 clonotypes in ibrutinib-treated CLL. TCRdb's copy holds only in-frame clones and misses some; the assay was immunoSEQ multiplex PCR. The table has around 160,000 clones, over 75% seen once. The sequences come from PBMCs, collected at disease progression, from a patient treated with ibrutinib. These receptor sequences come from a human donor with chronic lymphocytic leukemia.

V usage is TRBV13 and J usage is TRBJ2-3; D remains ambiguous. The CDR3 extends over 16 amino acids. Germline V lookup: CDR1 PRHDT, CDR2 FYEKMQ (reference sequence). V dropped 3 bases and J dropped 2 bases, with 15 bases sitting between them. The CDR3 is CASSFTPGSYTDTQYF. DNA of the CDR3: TGTGCCAGCAGCTTCACCCCGGGCTCATACACAGATACGCAGTATTTT.

The chain is built from TRBV27 and TRBJ1-4, with D unresolved. This CDR3 is 14 amino acids long. The germline CDR1 and CDR2 sequences are MNHEY and SMNVEV (reference sequence). V lost 7 bases and J lost 3, with 12 bases in between. This CDR3 is CASTFNAANEKLFF. In DNA form, the CDR3 reads TGTGCCAGCACCTTCAATGCGGCTAATGAAAAACTGTTTTTT.

This chain connects TRBV11-2 to TRBJ1-5; 7 bases are shared with TRBD1. The CDR3 covers 17 residues. Germline trimming cut 2 bases from V and 0 bases from J; bases unmatched to any gene: 7. From germline, CDR1 is SGHAT and CDR2 FQNNGV. CDR3 residues: CASSLSVTGFSNQPQHF. CDR3 nucleotides: TGTGCCAGCAGCTTATCCGTGACAGGGTTTAGCAATCAGCCCCAGCATTTT.

The rearrangement links TRBV15 to TRBJ1-1; TRBD1 matches at 7 bases. Trimming at V came to 0 bases and at J to 0 bases, leaving 10 bases not matched to a gene. The CDR3 sequence is 18 residues long. CDR1 is LNHNV and CDR2 is YYDKDF in the germline V gene (reference sequence). The CDR3 spells CATSRDSPWGQLNTEAFF. The DNA of the CDR3 is TGTGCCACCAGCAGAGATTCGCCGTGGGGACAGCTGAACACTGAAGCTTTCTTT.

This clone occurred once. This chain joins TRBV28 and TRBJ2-1; no clear D gene. CDR3 length equals 14 residues. V lost 1 base and J lost 8, with 12 bases in between. Germline lookup yields CDR1 MDHEN and CDR2 SYDVKM. The CDR3 DNA reads TGTGCCAGCAGTTTATTAACCCCGCCCGATGAGCAGTTCTTC. Encoded protein: CASSLLTPPDEQFF. Variable domain in full (rest from reference TRBV28 and TRBJ2-1): DVKVTQSSRYLVKRTGEKVFLECVQDMDHENMFWYRQDPGLGLRLIYFSYDVKMKEKGDIPEGYSVSREKKERFSLILESASTNQTSMYLCASSLLTPPDEQFFGPGTRLTVL.

The J gene is TRBJ2-3, the V gene TRBV11-3; tentatively, D is TRBD2 (5 bases). CDR1 is SGHNT and CDR2 is YENEEA in the germline V gene. Between the trimmed V and J ends, which lost 5 bases and 2 bases, there was a span of 14 bases. The CDR3 extends over 15 amino acids. This CDR3 reads CASSRGSGDTDTQYF. In nucleotides, the CDR3 is TGTGCCAGCAGCCGTGGGAGCGGAGACACAGATACGCAGTATTTT.

In nucleotides, the CDR3 is TGTGCCAGCTCGTACCAGGGGCGGTTTACCGACGTAGAGACCCAGTACTTC. Residues: CASSYQGRFTDVETQYF. The V call is TRBV18, the J call TRBJ2-5; a weak D match, TRBD1 (6 bases). V lost 6 bases and J lost 4, with 24 bases in between. The CDR3 spans 17 residues. Germline loops: CDR1 KGHSH, CDR2 LQKENI.

The chain is built from TRBV19 and TRBJ2-1, with D possibly being TRBD1 (6 bases). The germline V gene encodes CDR1 LNHDA and CDR2 SQIVND (reference sequence). Trimming pared 1 base from V and 4 bases from J, leaving 11 bases between. This CDR3 spans 15 amino acids. This CDR3 is CASSIGKGVYNEQFF. CDR3 coding DNA: TGTGCCAGTAGTATAGGAAAGGGGGTATACAATGAGCAGTTCTTC.

V is TRBV7-2 and J is TRBJ2-1; D ambiguous. Trimming stripped 5 bases from V and 6 bases from J, with 14 bases between. This CDR3 has 14 residues. Germline assignment: CDR1 SGHTA and CDR2 FQGNSA. CDR3 loop: CASSTRDAVNEQFF. The CDR3 bases are TGTGCCAGCAGCACCCGAGACGCTGTCAATGAGCAGTTCTTC.

The CDR3 DNA is TGTGCCAGTAGTATAGTTTGGGGGACAGGCCCGAATGCTTTCTTT. It codes for CASSIVWGTGPNAFF. V and J are TRBV19 and TRBJ1-1, with 8 positions matching TRBD1. This CDR3 contains 15 residues. J was trimmed by 11 bases and V by 1 base; bases with no gene match: 12. Germline V gene sequence: CDR1 LNHDA, CDR2 SQIVND (reference sequence).

This chain connects TRBV6-1 to TRBJ2-5; TRBD1 matches at 9 bases. Looked up from germline, CDR1 is MNHNS and CDR2 is SASEGT. The CDR3 spans 15 residues. V shed 6 bases, J shed 5 bases, and the junction held 10 bases outside the gene matches. CDR3 nucleotide sequence: TGTGCCAGCAGCGAGGGACAGGGTCATTGGGAGACCCAGTACTTC. As protein: CASSEGQGHWETQYF.

The rearrangement links TRBV5-6 to TRBJ2-2; D perhaps matches TRBD1 (5 bases). The germline V and J ends were trimmed by 6 bases and 3 bases, with 21 bases remaining between them. This CDR3 has 17 residues. CDR1 SGHDT and CDR2 YYEEEE come from the germline V gene. The CDR3 bases are TGTGCCAGCATCCTCCTCGTCCAGGGAAAGGACACCGGGGAGCTGTTTTTT. It encodes CASILLVQGKDTGELFF.

The rearrangement links TRBV2 to TRBJ2-7; D is possibly TRBD1 or TRBD2 (6 bases each). Looked up from germline, CDR1 is SNHLY and CDR2 is FYNNEI. V gave up 4 bases and J gave up 0 bases, with 13 bases separating them. CDR3 length: 15 amino acids. The CDR3 DNA is TGTGCCAGCAGTGTTAGGGGGGCTAGCTCCTACGAGCAGTACTTC. Its protein product is CASSVRGASSYEQYF.

J is TRBJ2-7 and V is TRBV7-9, with D unclear. Trimming shortened V by 5 bases and J by 5 bases, and 19 bases separated the two germline ends. Looked up from germline, CDR1 is SEHNR and CDR2 is FQNEAQ (reference sequence). This CDR3 comprises 15 residues. The CDR3 is CASSLRLGIRDEQYF. The CDR3 DNA reads TGTGCCAGCAGCCTTCGACTCGGAATACGGGACGAGCAGTACTTC. Using reference TRBV7-9 and TRBJ2-7 for the parts outside the CDR3, the full variable domain is DTGVSQNPRHKITKRGQNVTFRCDPISEHNRLYWYRQTLGQGPEFLTYFQNEAQLEKSRLLSDRFSAERPKGSFSTLEIQRTEQGDSAMYLCASSLRLGIRDEQYFGPGTRLTVT.

The V and J genes are TRBV5-1 and TRBJ1-1, with 7 bases lining up with TRBD1. V lost 2 bases and J lost 2; bases outside the gene matches: 6. The CDR3 is made up of 15 amino acids. Germline V gene data show CDR1 as SGHRS and CDR2 as YFSETQ. As DNA, the CDR3 is TGCGCCAGCAGCTTCGGGGACAGACCAAACACTGAAGCTTTCTTT. This codes for CASSFGDRPNTEAFF.

J is TRBJ1-5 and V is TRBV11-3; TRBD1 matches at 10 bases. The CDR3 loop spans 15 amino acids. Germline V gene data show CDR1 as SGHNT and CDR2 as YENEEA. V shed 5 bases and J 4 bases; nucleotides not matched to a gene: 5. The CDR3 region has the DNA TGTGCCAGCAGCCTGGGACAGGGGCGGAATCAGCCCCAGCATTTT. Its protein product is CASSLGQGRNQPQHF. Full variable domain (rest looked up from reference TRBV11-3 and TRBJ1-5): EAGVVQSPRYKIIEKKQPVAFWCNPISGHNTLYWYLQNLGQGPELLIRYENEEAVDDSQLPKDRFSAERLKGVDSTLKIQPAELGDSAVYLCASSLGQGRNQPQHFGDGTRLSIL.

This clone occurred a few times. The rearrangement links TRBV5-6 to TRBJ2-7; TRBD2 matches 9 bases. V shed 1 base and J 12 bases; nucleotides not matched to a gene: 11. Germline CDR1 and CDR2: SGHDT and YYEEEE. This CDR3 has 14 amino acids. CDR3 amino acids: CASSLPTGTSRVYF. The CDR3 DNA sequence: TGTGCCAGCAGCTTGCCGACCGGGACTAGCCGGGTGTACTTC.